This TCR beta chain was observed in a study of T cell responses to AZD1222 COVID-19 vaccine. Whole-study findings and limits: Clonal diversity was possibly underestimated, and white British individuals and females predominated among donors. Among AZD1222 vaccinees, only 5 to 7 were seropositive at baseline. There were vaccine-associated CD4 TCRs across spike, dominant at 160-218 and 743-854.

Germline CDR1 and CDR2: SGDLS and YYNGEE. Trimming removed 3 bases from V and 8 bases from J, with 21 bases in between. CDR3 length: 16 residues. Assay used: immunoSEQ multiplex PCR; TCRdb lists only in-frame clones, some missing. This sample has 170,000 or so clones; around 90% occur once, and the top ten carry around 3%. Note on this clone: Its target is not known.

This specimen was peripheral blood, taken on day 0 of AZD1222 vaccination. The source of this sequence is an adult in good health. The chain combines TRBV9 with TRBJ2-1; no reliable D call. The CDR3 sequence is CASSDALSGTWDEQFF. The CDR3 coding sequence is TGTGCCAGCAGCGACGCCCTCTCTGGCACTTGGGATGAGCAGTTCTTC. The variable domain in full, completed from reference TRBV9 and TRBJ2-1, reads DSGVTQTPKHLITATGQRVTLRCSPRSGDLSVYWYQQSLDQGLQFLIQYYNGEERAKGNILERFSAQQFPDLHSELNLSSLELGDSALYFCASSDALSGTWDEQFFGPGTRLTVL.